One T cell receptor beta chain is described in this entry. The data belong to a study of OX40 agonist ivuxolimab in advanced cancers. Background on the study: Dose-escalation patients' cancers were hepatocellular carcinoma, melanoma, renal cell or head and neck cancer.

The table came from immunoSEQ multiplex PCR; TCRdb's copy has only in-frame clones and leaves some out. The repertoire has 45,000 to 55,000 clones, 85% to 95% of them found once; the top ten carry 12%. This sequence originates from an adult with an advanced solid tumor such as melanoma, head and neck, liver or kidney cancer. The sequenced sample was CD4+ or CD8+ T cells sorted from blood, obtained in a trial of the OX40 agonist ivuxolimab.

The CDR3 sequence: CASSELGTGGGYTF. CDR3 DNA sequence: TGTGCCAGCAGTGAACTAGGGACAGGGGGAGGCTACACCTTC. The rearrangement uses TRBV6-1 and TRBJ1-2; 11 bases align to TRBD1. CDR3 length: 14 amino acids. In germline, CDR1 is MNHNS, CDR2 SASEGT. V was pared by 2 bases and J by 8 bases, with 4 bases of the junction left unmatched.